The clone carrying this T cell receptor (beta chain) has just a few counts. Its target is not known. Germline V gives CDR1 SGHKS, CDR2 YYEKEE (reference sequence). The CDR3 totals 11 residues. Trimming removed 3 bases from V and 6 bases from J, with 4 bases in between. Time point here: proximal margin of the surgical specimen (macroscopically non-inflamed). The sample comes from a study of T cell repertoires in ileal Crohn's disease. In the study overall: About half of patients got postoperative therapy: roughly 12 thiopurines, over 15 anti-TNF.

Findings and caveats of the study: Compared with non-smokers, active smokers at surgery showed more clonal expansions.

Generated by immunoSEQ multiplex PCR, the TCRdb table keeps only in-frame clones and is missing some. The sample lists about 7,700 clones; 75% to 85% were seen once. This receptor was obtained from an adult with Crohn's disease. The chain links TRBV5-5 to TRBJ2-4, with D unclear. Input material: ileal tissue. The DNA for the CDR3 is TGTGCCAGCAGCTCGGGAAACATTCAGTACTTC. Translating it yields CASSSGNIQYF.